This record covers a single T cell receptor (beta chain). Antigen specificity is unknown. The sample belongs to a study of T cell responses to AZD1222 COVID-19 vaccine. For the study at large: It was second doses at about 4 or about 12 weeks that were pooled.

Whole-study findings and limits: Within unmutated variant regions lay the reported targets of nearly half of spike-specific TCRs. Repertoire samples came only from after the peak T cell response. Baseline antibody screening turned up just a handful of seropositive AZD1222 recipients.

TCRdb keeps only in-frame clones here, not all; method: immunoSEQ multiplex PCR. Here the sample spans over 150,000 clones, roughly 90% being singletons. Sample: peripheral blood, taken on day 0 of AZD1222 vaccination. The source is an adult in good health.

The CDR3 reads CASSLARAEAFF. DNA of the CDR3: TGTGCCAGCAGCTTAGCTCGGGCTGAAGCTTTCTTT. The chain carries TRBV7-8 and TRBJ1-1; D gene unclear. Germline V CDR1 and CDR2: SGHVS, FQNEAQ. V was shortened by 0 bases and J by 6 bases, with 5 bases between the two germline ends. The CDR3 extends over 12 amino acids.